Included here is one TCR beta chain sequence, with context. A multiplex PCR was run with 60 Vbeta primers and 13 Jbeta primers. This table comes from immunoSEQ multiplex PCR, and its TCRdb copy is limited to in-frame clones, with some not included. Of 150,000 or so clones detected, about three quarters appear once; the ten largest clones hold 0.66%. The sample comes from a study of cytomegalovirus exposure and HLA in healthy donors. CDR1 LNHDA and CDR2 SQIVND come from the germline V gene (reference sequence). CDR3 length: 15 amino acids. V lost 7 bases, J lost 0 bases, and 6 bases stayed unmatched. The sequence was collected from a male donor in good health and CMV-seronegative. The J gene is TRBJ1-3, the V gene TRBV19; 7 bases are shared with TRBD1. Sequences were obtained from PBMCs. The CDR3 sequence is CASTRDSSSGNTIYF. The DNA for the CDR3 is TGTGCCAGTACTCGGGACAGCAGCTCTGGAAACACCATATATTTT.